This T cell receptor (beta chain) was sequenced for a study of identical twins. Broader study findings: Insertions were fewer in abundant cord blood beta clonotypes, whereas memory repertoires showed none of this pattern. In zero-insertion analyses, partial confounding could arise from invariant MAIT and iNKT cells. Out-of-frame TCR alpha sharing in monozygotic twins exceeded recombination model predictions.

This clonotype was counted only a few times. Its matching antigen is unknown. Healthy Caucasian individuals made up all the donors. The junction had 10 bases not matched to a gene; V was cut back by 5 bases and J by 1 base. The CDR3 is 17 residues long. Germline V lookup: CDR1 SGHTA, CDR2 FQGNSA. TCRdb called the 5' RACE reads again in MiXCR, with one record for every CDR3 protein. The data hold 250,000 to 300,000 distinct CDR3 sequences, with roughly 8.7% observed a single time. These data also formed part of another study, on yellow fever vaccine responses in identical twins.

This clonotype was sampled from a woman younger than 30 in good health. The rearrangement uses TRBV7-2 and TRBJ2-7; TRBD2 matches at 11 bases. Sequencing was done on a sample of CD8+ T cells sorted from blood. CDR3 sequence reads: CASSPYPLAGESYEQYF. CDR3 sequence (DNA): TGTGCCAGCAGCCCTTATCCACTAGCGGGGGAATCCTACGAGCAGTACTTC.